This T cell receptor (beta chain) comes out of a study of blood T cell repertoires in COVID-19. This clone has a single count. Per germline, CDR1 SGHKS and CDR2 YYEKEE (reference sequence). The CDR3 loop spans 14 amino acids. Trimming took 3 bases from V and 7 from J; bases not matched to a gene: 10. Patients in Seattle were enrolled during active infection, then followed longitudinally. TCRdb's table, derived via immunoSEQ multiplex PCR, lists solely in-frame clones and lacks some. The sample contains about 260,000 clones, 85% to 90% of which appear only once. The rearrangement joins TRBV5-5 to TRBJ2-7; 7 bases align to TRBD1. This TCR was sampled from a woman in her 30s with COVID-19, enrolled during active disease. Specimen: peripheral blood. The CDR3 here is CASSSDTTGREQYF. The DNA for the CDR3 is TGTGCCAGCAGCTCCGACACGACAGGGCGGGAGCAGTACTTC.